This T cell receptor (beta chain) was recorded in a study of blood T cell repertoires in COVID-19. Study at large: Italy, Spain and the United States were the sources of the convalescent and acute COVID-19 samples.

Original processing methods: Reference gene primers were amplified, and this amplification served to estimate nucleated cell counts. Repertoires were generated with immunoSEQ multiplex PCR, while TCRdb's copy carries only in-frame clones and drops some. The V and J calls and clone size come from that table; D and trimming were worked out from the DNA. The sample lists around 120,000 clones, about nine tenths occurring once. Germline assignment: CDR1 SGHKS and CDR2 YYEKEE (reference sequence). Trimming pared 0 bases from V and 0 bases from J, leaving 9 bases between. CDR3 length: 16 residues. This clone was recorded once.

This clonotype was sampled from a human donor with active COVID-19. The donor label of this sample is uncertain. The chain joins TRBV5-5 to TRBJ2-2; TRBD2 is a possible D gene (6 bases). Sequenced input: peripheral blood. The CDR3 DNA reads TGTGCCAGCAGCTTGGCCCTAGCGACGAACACCGGGGAGCTGTTTTTT. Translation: CASSLALATNTGELFF.